The 27 T cell receptor beta chains presented below share a single source sample, sequenced in a study of blood T cell repertoires in COVID-19 (TCRdb year 2020). The protocol used for the library was the immunoSEQ multiplex PCR assay. The clones in this table, taken by TCRdb from immuneACCESS, are in-frame only. Not every clone is retained; where verified, under half of the shortfall comes from an unresolved V gene, and the cause of the rest is unknown. This sample lists about 330,000 clones; approximately 88% were detected once. In total, the top ten clones hold around 5% of the sample. The sample was PBMCs or T cells enriched from blood (not recorded which). Every receptor here comes from a man aged 25-40 years who had recovered from COVID-19.

This clone was seen a single time. V is TRBV27 and J is TRBJ1-2; a weak D match, TRBD1 (6 bases). V lost 0 bases and J 0 bases, leaving 11 bases between the germline ends. CDR3 size: 16 residues. The V gene's germline CDR1 is MNHEY and CDR2 SMNVEV (reference sequence). CDR3 nucleotides: TGTGCCAGCAGTTTATCAGCGCAGGGGCCTAACTATGGCTACACCTTC. Amino acid sequence: CASSLSAQGPNYGYTF.

The chain couples TRBV7-9 to TRBJ1-1; TRBD1 matches 7 bases. With V trimmed by 4 bases and J by 3 bases, 14 bases remained unmatched. Per the germline V gene, CDR1 is SEHNR and CDR2 is FQNEAQ (reference sequence). The CDR3 is 17 amino acids. DNA of the CDR3: TGTGCCAGCAGCTCGACCCCGGACAGGCCGGGGCACACTGAAGCTTTCTTT. Its translation is CASSSTPDRPGHTEAFF.

The chain employs TRBV4-1 and TRBJ1-1; 7 bases match TRBD1. V trimming: 4 bases; J trimming: 3 bases; junction bases outside the gene matches: 5. The CDR3 runs to 14 residues. CDR1 is MGHRA and CDR2 is YSYEKL in the germline V gene. CDR3 sequence: CASSRNTGDTEAFF. DNA of the CDR3: TGCGCCAGCAGCCGGAACACAGGGGACACTGAAGCTTTCTTT.

The CDR3 DNA reads as TGTGCCAGCAGCTTGCGACAGGGAAGTGCAAATGAGCAGTTCTTC. This codes for CASSLRQGSANEQFF. The J gene is TRBJ2-1, the V gene TRBV7-9; TRBD1 agrees at 7 bases. In germline, CDR1 is SEHNR, CDR2 FQNEAQ (reference sequence). The V gene end was trimmed by 3 bases and the J gene end by 7 bases; junction bases not matched to a gene: 9. There are 15 residues in the CDR3.

The gene calls are TRBV6-5 and TRBJ2-7; 9 bases match TRBD1. The CDR3 has 16 residues. After removal of 2 bases from V and 5 bases from J, the junction contained 10 bases not matched to a gene. CDR1 is MNHEY and CDR2 is SVGAGI in the germline V gene. The DNA of the CDR3 is TGTGCCAGCAGTTACCCCCAAGGGACAGGGATCCACGAGCAGTACTTC. This translates into CASSYPQGTGIHEQYF.

The rearrangement joins TRBV25-1 to TRBJ2-7; TRBD1 agrees at 7 bases. The CDR3 covers 12 residues. Germline CDR1 is MGHDK and CDR2 is SYGVNS. The V and J ends lost 4 bases and 6 bases, in that order; junction bases with no gene match: 3. The CDR3 here is CASSAYRGEQYF. In DNA form, the CDR3 reads TGTGCCAGCAGTGCTTACAGGGGCGAGCAGTACTTC.

The chain couples TRBV7-9 to TRBJ1-2; D remains ambiguous. The germline V gene has CDR1 SEHNR and CDR2 FQNEAQ (reference sequence). The length of the CDR3 is 14 residues. V was trimmed by 7 bases and J by 8 bases, leaving 20 bases between them. The CDR3 reads CASTLLAGLDGYTF. The DNA for the CDR3 is TGTGCCAGCACCCTACTAGCTGGTCTGGACGGCTACACCTTC.

This clone came up once. J is TRBJ2-3 and V is TRBV5-1; 7 positions match TRBD1. V lost 5 bases and J lost 1; bases outside the gene matches: 4. Germline V gene lookup returns CDR1 SGHRS and CDR2 YFSETQ. This CDR3 spans 14 amino acids. The CDR3 loop is CASSQDRGTDTQYF. The CDR3 DNA reads TGCGCCAGCAGTCAAGACAGGGGCACAGATACGCAGTATTTT.

CDR3 nucleotides: TGTGCCAGCAAGATGGGGGGGTCTGGGGCCAACGTCCTGACTTTC. Protein sequence: CASKMGGSGANVLTF. This chain connects TRBV28 to TRBJ2-6; 7 bases map to TRBD2. Per germline, CDR1 MDHEN and CDR2 SYDVKM. V gave up 7 bases and J gave up 1 base; unmatched junction bases: 4. The length of the CDR3 is 15 residues.

The rearrangement joins TRBV28 to TRBJ1-2; 11 bases match TRBD1. The CDR3 runs 16 residues. Germline V gene lookup returns CDR1 MDHEN and CDR2 SYDVKM. Trimming took 2 bases from V and 3 from J; bases not matched to a gene: 5. In nucleotides, the CDR3 is TGTGCCAGCAGTTTAACTGGACAGGGGGCTTACTATGGCTACACCTTC. Translated: CASSLTGQGAYYGYTF.

The rearrangement uses TRBV7-9 and TRBJ2-7; D call uncertain. In germline, CDR1 is SEHNR, CDR2 FQNEAQ (reference sequence). CDR3 size: 14 residues. Trimming removed 1 base at V and 2 bases at J, with 9 bases between. This chain's CDR3 is CASSLGGLPYEQYF. CDR3 nucleotide sequence: TGTGCCAGCAGCTTAGGAGGATTACCCTACGAGCAGTACTTC. The whole variable domain, filled in from reference TRBV7-9 and TRBJ2-7, reads DTGVSQNPRHKITKRGQNVTFRCDPISEHNRLYWYRQTLGQGPEFLTYFQNEAQLEKSRLLSDRFSAERPKGSFSTLEIQRTEQGDSAMYLCASSLGGLPYEQYFGPGTRLTVT.

The gene calls are TRBV4-2 and TRBJ2-5, with D maybe TRBD2 (6 bases). Trimming pared 1 base from V and 5 bases from J, leaving 14 bases between. CDR1 and CDR2 from the germline V gene are LGHNA and YNFKEQ. CDR3 length: 15 residues. CDR3 sequence (DNA): TGTGCCAGCAGCCAAGTCGGGGGAGTCAAGGAGACCCAGTACTTC. Protein sequence: CASSQVGGVKETQYF.

The V call is TRBV18, the J call TRBJ2-5; 7 bases agree with TRBD2. V trimming: 4 bases; J trimming: 0 bases; junction bases outside the gene matches: 2. CDR1 and CDR2 (germline): KGHSH, LQKENI. CDR3 length: 14 residues. CDR3 sequence (DNA): TGTGCCAGCTCACGTGGGACTAACCAAGAGACCCAGTACTTC. This sequence encodes CASSRGTNQETQYF.

V is TRBV18 and J is TRBJ2-3, with TRBD2 as a possible D gene (5 bases). This CDR3 spans 16 amino acids. CDR1 is KGHSH, CDR2 LQKENI, per germline. V was clipped by 0 bases and J by 0 bases, with 10 bases between them. CDR3 residues: CASSPPSGSSTDTQYF. DNA of the CDR3: TGTGCCAGCTCACCACCCTCGGGGTCTAGCACAGATACGCAGTATTTT.

This clone is a singleton in its sample. The chain carries TRBV9 and TRBJ1-2; weak D call: TRBD1 (5 bases). The V gene's germline CDR1 is SGDLS and CDR2 YYNGEE. The CDR3 sequence is 14 residues long. V was pared by 0 bases and J by 2 bases, with 8 bases between. The CDR3 loop reads CASSVGRGNYGYTF. DNA of the CDR3: TGTGCCAGCAGCGTAGGGCGGGGGAACTATGGCTACACCTTC.

The J gene is TRBJ2-1, the V gene TRBV19; 7 bases map to TRBD1. The CDR3 has 17 residues. After removal of 3 bases from V and 8 bases from J, the junction contained 16 bases not matched to a gene. Germline values: CDR1 LNHDA, CDR2 SQIVND (reference sequence). The CDR3 spells CASSIRPGQLFGDEQFF. In DNA form, the CDR3 reads TGTGCCAGTAGTATTAGGCCGGGACAGCTATTTGGCGATGAGCAGTTCTTC. Together with reference TRBV19 and TRBJ2-1, the CDR3 gives the full variable domain: DGGITQSPKYLFRKEGQNVTLSCEQNLNHDAMYWYRQDPGQGLRLIYYSQIVNDFQKGDIAEGYSVSREKKESFPLTVTSAQKNPTAFYLCASSIRPGQLFGDEQFFGPGTRLTVL.

The chain is built from TRBV7-8 and TRBJ2-7; D not certain. Germline V lookup: CDR1 SGHVS, CDR2 FQNEAQ. CDR3 size: 13 residues. V was cut by 3 bases and J by 4 bases, with 10 bases left in between. The CDR3 nucleotides read TGTGCCAGCAGCTTTGTCGAGGTGTACGAGCAGTACTTC. Protein: CASSFVEVYEQYF.

V and J are TRBV6-5 and TRBJ1-5; no clear D gene. The CDR3 sequence is 13 residues long. CDR1 and CDR2 from the germline V gene are MNHEY and SVGAGI. Trimming shortened V by 11 bases and J by 0 bases, and 11 bases separated the two germline ends. Here the CDR3 reads CAVGGFSNQPQHF. In nucleotides, the CDR3 is TGTGCCGTAGGAGGTTTTAGCAATCAGCCCCAGCATTTT.

This clone was observed a single time. The chain combines TRBV6-5 with TRBJ2-1; 8 bases line up with TRBD1. The germline CDR1 and CDR2 sequences are MNHEY and SVGAGI. This CDR3 is built from 15 residues. V lost 2 bases and J lost 0; bases outside the gene matches: 0. CDR3: CASSYGQGSYNEQFF. In DNA form, the CDR3 reads TGTGCCAGCAGTTACGGACAGGGCTCCTACAATGAGCAGTTCTTC.

This clone was observed a handful of times. This sequence joins TRBV6-5 and TRBJ1-5; 8 bases match TRBD1. CDR1 is MNHEY, CDR2 SVGAGI, per germline. The CDR3 sequence is 15 residues long. The V gene end was trimmed by 3 bases and the J gene end by 4 bases; junction bases not matched to a gene: 5. The CDR3 DNA reads as TGTGCCAGCAGTTATGGACAGGGACCGAATCAGCCCCAGCATTTT. It specifies CASSYGQGPNQPQHF.

The chain couples TRBV7-9 to TRBJ2-2; D is undetermined. CDR1 and CDR2 from the germline V gene are SEHNR and FQNEAQ (reference sequence). This CDR3 has 11 residues. V was shortened by 7 bases and J by 8 bases, with 8 bases between the two germline ends. The CDR3 bases are TGTGCCAGCATCGTTGCGGGGGAGCTGTTTTTT. This encodes CASIVAGELFF.

The chain is built from TRBV18 and TRBJ1-3; a possible D gene is TRBD1 (6 bases). The length of the CDR3 is 16 residues. CDR1 is KGHSH, CDR2 LQKENI, per germline. Trimming took off 3 bases at V and 0 bases at J, with 12 bases between the two ends. The CDR3 spells CASSPYRATSGNTIYF. In DNA, the CDR3 is TGTGCCAGCTCACCCTACAGGGCGACCTCTGGAAACACCATATATTTT.

This sequence joins TRBV28 and TRBJ1-2, with D possibly being TRBD1 (5 bases). This CDR3 has 15 residues. V dropped 3 bases and J dropped 3 bases, with 14 bases sitting between them. CDR1 MDHEN and CDR2 SYDVKM come from the germline V gene. The CDR3 sequence is CASSFQGPGYYGYTF. The CDR3 bases are TGTGCCAGCAGTTTTCAGGGTCCAGGATACTATGGCTACACCTTC.

V is TRBV7-9 and J is TRBJ2-1, with 12 bases aligning to TRBD2. Germline CDR1 is SEHNR and CDR2 is FQNEAQ (reference sequence). This CDR3 is built from 16 residues. The ends lost 5 bases at V and 8 bases at J; junction bases unmatched: 10. CDR3 bases: TGTGCCAGCAGCAGAGCTAGCGGGGGGGCCGTTGATGAGCAGTTCTTC. Its translation is CASSRASGGAVDEQFF.

With regard to this clone: One end of the junction is discordant with germline, which a read error may explain. The chain employs TRBV20-1 and TRBJ2-7, with 8 bases that match TRBD2. This CDR3 has 14 amino acids. Germline CDR1 reads DFQATT; CDR2 reads SNEGSKA (reference sequence). The CDR3 sequence is CSASGGQGPGLVIF. The CDR3 nucleotides are TGCAGTGCTAGTGGGGGGCAGGGGCCGGGACTAGTGATCTTC.

The V and J genes are TRBV3-1 (or the pseudogene TRBV3-2) and TRBJ2-5, with 13 bases fitting TRBD2. The CDR3 has 16 residues. V was clipped by 4 bases and J by 7 bases; unmatched bases: 9. Germline CDR1 LGHDT, CDR2 YNNKEL (reference sequence). CDR3 sequence: CASSPGTSGVRATQYF. CDR3 DNA sequence: TGTGCCAGCAGCCCCGGGACTAGCGGGGTTCGGGCGACCCAGTACTTC.

The chain employs TRBV28 and TRBJ1-2; D might be TRBD1 (6 bases). The CDR3 spans 13 residues. Germline V gene sequence: CDR1 MDHEN, CDR2 SYDVKM. V shed 10 bases and J shed 4 bases, with 16 bases lying between them. DNA of the CDR3: TGTGCCACCACAACGGACAGTAGCTATGGCTACACCTTC. Translating it yields CATTTDSSYGYTF.